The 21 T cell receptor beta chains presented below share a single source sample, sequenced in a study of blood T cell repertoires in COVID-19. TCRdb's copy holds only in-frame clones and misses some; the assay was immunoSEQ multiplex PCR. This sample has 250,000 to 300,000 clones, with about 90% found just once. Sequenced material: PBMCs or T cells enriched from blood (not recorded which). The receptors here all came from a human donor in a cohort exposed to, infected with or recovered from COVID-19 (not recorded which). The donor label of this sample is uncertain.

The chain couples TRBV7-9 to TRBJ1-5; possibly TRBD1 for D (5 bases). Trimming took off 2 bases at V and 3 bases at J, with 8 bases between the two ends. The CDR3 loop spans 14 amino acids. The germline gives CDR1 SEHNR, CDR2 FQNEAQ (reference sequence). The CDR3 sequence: CASSLPGNNQPQHF. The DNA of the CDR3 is TGTGCCAGCAGCTTACCAGGGAACAATCAGCCCCAGCATTTT.

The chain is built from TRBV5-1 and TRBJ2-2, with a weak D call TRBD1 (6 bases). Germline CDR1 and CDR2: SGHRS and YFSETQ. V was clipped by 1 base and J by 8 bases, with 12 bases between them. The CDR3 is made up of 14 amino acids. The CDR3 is CASSLNQGKGELFF. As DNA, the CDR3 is TGCGCCAGCAGCTTGAATCAGGGGAAGGGGGAGCTGTTTTTT.

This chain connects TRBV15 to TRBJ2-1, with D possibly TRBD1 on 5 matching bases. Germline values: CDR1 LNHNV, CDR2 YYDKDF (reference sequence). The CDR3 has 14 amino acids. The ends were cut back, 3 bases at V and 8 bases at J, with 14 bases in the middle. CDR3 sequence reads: CATSRGFQGDEQFF. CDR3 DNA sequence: TGTGCCACCAGCAGGGGATTTCAGGGTGATGAGCAGTTCTTC.

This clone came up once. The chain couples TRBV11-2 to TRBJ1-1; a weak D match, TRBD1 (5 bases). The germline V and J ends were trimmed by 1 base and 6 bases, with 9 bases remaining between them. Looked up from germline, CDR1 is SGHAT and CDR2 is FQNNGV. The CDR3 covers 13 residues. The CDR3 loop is CASSLGRGAEAFF. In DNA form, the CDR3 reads TGTGCCAGCAGCTTAGGGCGGGGGGCTGAAGCTTTCTTT.

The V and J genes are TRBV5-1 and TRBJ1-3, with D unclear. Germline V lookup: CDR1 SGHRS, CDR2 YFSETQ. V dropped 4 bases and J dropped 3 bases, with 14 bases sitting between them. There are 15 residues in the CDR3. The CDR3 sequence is CASSPAAVGGNTIYF. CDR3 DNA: TGCGCCAGCAGCCCGGCCGCGGTAGGTGGAAACACCATATATTTT.

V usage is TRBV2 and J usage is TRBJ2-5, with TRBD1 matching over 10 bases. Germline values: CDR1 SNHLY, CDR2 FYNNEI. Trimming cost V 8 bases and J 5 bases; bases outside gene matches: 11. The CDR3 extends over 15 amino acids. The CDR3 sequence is CASDRDRGITETQYF. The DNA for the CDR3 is TGTGCCAGCGATCGGGACAGGGGTATTACGGAGACCCAGTACTTC.

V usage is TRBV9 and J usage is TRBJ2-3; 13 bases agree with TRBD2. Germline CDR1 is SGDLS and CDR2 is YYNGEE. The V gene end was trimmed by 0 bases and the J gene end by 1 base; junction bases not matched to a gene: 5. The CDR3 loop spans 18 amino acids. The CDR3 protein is CASSVGLAGGLRTDTQYF. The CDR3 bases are TGTGCCAGCAGCGTAGGACTAGCGGGGGGCCTCCGCACAGATACGCAGTATTTT.

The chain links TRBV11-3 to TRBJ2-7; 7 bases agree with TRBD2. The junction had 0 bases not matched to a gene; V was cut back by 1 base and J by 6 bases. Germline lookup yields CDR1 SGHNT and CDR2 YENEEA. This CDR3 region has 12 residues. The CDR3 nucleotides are TGTGCCAGCAGCTTAGGGGAGGGCGAGCAGTACTTC. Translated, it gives CASSLGEGEQYF.

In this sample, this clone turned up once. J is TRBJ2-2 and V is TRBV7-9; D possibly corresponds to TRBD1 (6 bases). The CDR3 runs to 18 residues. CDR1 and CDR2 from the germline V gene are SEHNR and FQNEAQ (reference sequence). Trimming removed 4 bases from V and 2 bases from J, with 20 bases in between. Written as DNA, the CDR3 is TGTGCCAGCAGCTCGTGGCAGGGGTTAGGGGTTAACACCGGGGAGCTGTTTTTT. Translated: CASSSWQGLGVNTGELFF.

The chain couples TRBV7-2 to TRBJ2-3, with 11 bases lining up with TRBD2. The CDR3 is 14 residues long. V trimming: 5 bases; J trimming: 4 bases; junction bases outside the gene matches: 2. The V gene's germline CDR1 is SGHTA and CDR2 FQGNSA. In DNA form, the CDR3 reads TGTGCCAGCAGCCCGGGACTAGCGGCAGATACGCAGTATTTT. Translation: CASSPGLAADTQYF.

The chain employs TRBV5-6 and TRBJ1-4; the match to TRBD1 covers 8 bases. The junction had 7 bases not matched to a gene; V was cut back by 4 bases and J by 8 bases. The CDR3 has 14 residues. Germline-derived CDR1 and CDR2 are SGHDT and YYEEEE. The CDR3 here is CASSQDREVEKLFF. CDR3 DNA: TGTGCCAGCAGCCAGGACAGGGAGGTGGAAAAACTGTTTTTT.

The CDR3 nucleotides read TGTGCCAGCAGCGTAGGGCGCGGAGAGCAGTACTTC. Translating it yields CASSVGRGEQYF. The chain joins TRBV9 to TRBJ2-7; D gene ambiguous. The germline V and J ends were trimmed by 0 bases and 7 bases, with 8 bases remaining between them. This CDR3 comprises 12 residues. Germline CDR1 SGDLS, CDR2 YYNGEE.

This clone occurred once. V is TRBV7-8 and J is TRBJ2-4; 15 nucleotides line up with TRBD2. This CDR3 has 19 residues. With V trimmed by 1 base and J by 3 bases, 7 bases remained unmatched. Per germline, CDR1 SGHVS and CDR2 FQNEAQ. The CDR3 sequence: CASSLVWTSGGAGKNIQYF. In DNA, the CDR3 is TGTGCCAGCAGCTTAGTTTGGACTAGCGGGGGGGCCGGCAAAAACATTCAGTACTTC.

The CDR3 DNA reads as TGTGCCAGCAGCCAGGATAACAGGGCCTCCTACAATGAGCAGTTCTTC. As protein: CASSQDNRASYNEQFF. The rearrangement joins TRBV3-1 (or the pseudogene TRBV3-2) to TRBJ2-1; maybe TRBD1 (6 bases). V lost 3 bases, J lost 0 bases, and 12 bases lay in between. There are 16 residues in the CDR3. Germline V gives CDR1 LGHDT, CDR2 YNNKEL (reference sequence).

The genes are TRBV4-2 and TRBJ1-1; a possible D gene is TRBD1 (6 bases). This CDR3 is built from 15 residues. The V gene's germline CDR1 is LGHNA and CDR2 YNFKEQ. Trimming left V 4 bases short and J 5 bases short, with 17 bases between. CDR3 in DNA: TGTGCCAGCAGCCCAAAACGCGGGGGCCAAACTGAAGCTTTCTTT. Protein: CASSPKRGGQTEAFF.

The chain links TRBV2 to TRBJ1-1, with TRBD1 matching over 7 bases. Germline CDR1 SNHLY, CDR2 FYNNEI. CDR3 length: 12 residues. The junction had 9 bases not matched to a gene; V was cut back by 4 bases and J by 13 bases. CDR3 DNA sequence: TGTGCCAGCAGTGTAGGGGGCAGGACGGGTTTCTTT. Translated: CASSVGGRTGFF. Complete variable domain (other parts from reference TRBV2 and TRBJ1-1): EPEVTQTPSHQVTQMGQEVILRCVPISNHLYFYWYRQILGQKVEFLVSFYNNEISEKSEIFDDQFSVERPDGSNFTLKIRSTKLEDSAMYFCASSVGGRTGFFGQGTRLTVV.

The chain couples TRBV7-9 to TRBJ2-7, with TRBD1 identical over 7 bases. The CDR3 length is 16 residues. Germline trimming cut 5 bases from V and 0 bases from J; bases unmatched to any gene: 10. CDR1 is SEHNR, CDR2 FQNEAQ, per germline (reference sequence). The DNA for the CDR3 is TGTGCCAGCAGCCGAAGGCCCGGGACAGCCTCCTACGAGCAGTACTTC. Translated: CASSRRPGTASYEQYF.

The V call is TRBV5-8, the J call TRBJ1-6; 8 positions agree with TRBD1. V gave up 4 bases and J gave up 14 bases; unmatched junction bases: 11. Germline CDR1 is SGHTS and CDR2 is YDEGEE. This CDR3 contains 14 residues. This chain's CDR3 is CASSQQGQGPALHF. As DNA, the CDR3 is TGTGCCAGCAGCCAACAAGGACAGGGACCAGCCCTCCACTTT.

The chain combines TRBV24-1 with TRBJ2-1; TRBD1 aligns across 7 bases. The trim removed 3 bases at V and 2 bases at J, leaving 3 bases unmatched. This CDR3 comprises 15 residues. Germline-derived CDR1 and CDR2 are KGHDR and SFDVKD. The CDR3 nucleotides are TGTGCCACCAGTGATGATAGGGGGCCCTACAATGAGCAGTTCTTC. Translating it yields CATSDDRGPYNEQFF.

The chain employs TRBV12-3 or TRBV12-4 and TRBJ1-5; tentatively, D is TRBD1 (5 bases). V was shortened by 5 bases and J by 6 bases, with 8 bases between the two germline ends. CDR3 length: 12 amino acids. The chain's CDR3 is CASSDSFQPQHF. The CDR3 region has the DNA TGTGCCAGCAGTGACAGTTTTCAGCCCCAGCATTTT.

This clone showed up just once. DNA of the CDR3: TGTGCCAGCAGGAAACTAGCGGGGGAGGCAGATACGCAGTATTTT. Its translation is CASRKLAGEADTQYF. This rearrangement joins TRBV7-2 to TRBJ2-3, with 11 bases fitting TRBD2. Germline values: CDR1 SGHTA, CDR2 FQGNSA. The CDR3 runs 15 residues. V lost 6 bases and J lost 4; bases outside the gene matches: 6. Looking up the rest from reference TRBV7-2 and TRBJ2-3 gives the full variable domain: GAGVSQSPSNKVTEKGKDVELRCDPISGHTALYWYRQSLGQGLEFLIYFQGNSAPDKSGLPSDRFSAERTGGSVSTLTIQRTQQEDSAVYLCASRKLAGEADTQYFGPGTRLTVL.